The rows below give T cell receptor beta chains drawn from one sample of a study of blood T cells in healthy people across ages. TCRdb reprocessed the 5' RACE reads via MiXCR and lists one record per CDR3 protein. The sample gives roughly 700,000 distinct CDR3 sequences, 49% of which show up once; roughly 30% is in the top ten. Input material: blood. These receptors were collected from a woman aged 55-69 years in good health. The CDR3 runs from the conserved cysteine through the conserved F or W. A D gene is named only where the DNA matches it firmly. Part of the rows lack a size; the others show once, few, many or a class for expanded clones.

TGTGCCAGCAGTTGGGGACCGGCTACTGCGCAGTATTTT,CASSWGPATAQYF,.,.,TRBV6-2/TRBV6-3,TRBJ2-3
TGCAGCGTTGAAGGAGGCGCGGGAACCAAAGGGGCCAACGTCCTGACTTTC,CSVEGGAGTKGANVLTF,.,.,TRBV29-1,TRBJ2-6
TGCAGCGTCTGGGGGGTCATGAACACTGAAGCTTTCTTT,CSVWGVMNTEAFF,.,.,TRBV29-1,TRBJ1-1
TGTGCCAGCAGCCTGACCGGGACAGGGGACACAGAGACCCAGTACTTC,CASSLTGTGDTETQYF,few,TRBD1,TRBV4-2,TRBJ2-5
TGTGCCAGCAGCGAGACCCAGGGTCTTTGGTACGAGCAGTACTTC,CASSETQGLWYEQYF,.,.,TRBV3-1,TRBJ2-7
TGTGCCACCAGTAGCGCGTCCCTGCGGAATGAGCAGTTCTTC,CATSSASLRNEQFF,once,.,TRBV24-1,TRBJ2-1
TGTGCCCATACGATTCGGACAGGGGAGGCCTACGAGCAGTACTTC,CAHTIRTGEAYEQYF,.,TRBD1,TRBV6-1,TRBJ2-7
TGTGCCACCAGTGATTTCTCAGGGGCTACGCAGTATTTT,CATSDFSGATQYF,.,.,TRBV24-1,TRBJ2-3
TGTGCCAGCAGCTTAGACGTCACAGGGGGTTACTACGAGCAGTACTTC,CASSLDVTGGYYEQYF,few,TRBD1,TRBV7-2,TRBJ2-7
TGTGCCAGCAGCTTAGGGTGGCAAAACACAGATACGCAGTATTTT,CASSLGWQNTDTQYF,.,.,TRBV7-9,TRBJ2-3
TGTAGTGCTAGAGATTGGGCTAGCGGGAGGGCCGCTACGCAGTATTTT,CSARDWASGRAATQYF,few,TRBD2,TRBV20-1,TRBJ2-3
TGCAGTGCAAACTTGGGAGGATCTAGCACAGATACGCAGTATTTT,CSANLGGSSTDTQYF,.,.,TRBV20-1,TRBJ2-3
TGTGCCATCACCCCAGCATCCACCGGAGGGGCCTATGGCTACACCTTC,CAITPASTGGAYGYTF,few,.,TRBV28,TRBJ1-2
TGTGCCAGCAGCTTGGGGGGCGGGAGTAGCGTCTACGAGCAGTACTTC,CASSLGGGSSVYEQYF,.,TRBD2,TRBV5-5,TRBJ2-7
TGTGCCAGCAGCGCACAGGGTACGGGCACTGAAGCTTTCTTT,CASSAQGTGTEAFF,once,.,TRBV11-1,TRBJ1-1
TGTGCCAGCAGCCAACTCGGGGTTGGTGGCTACACCTTC,CASSQLGVGGYTF,.,.,TRBV3-1,TRBJ1-2
TGTGCCAGCAGTCCCGTGACAGATAGCGGCTACACCTTC,CASSPVTDSGYTF,.,.,TRBV27,TRBJ1-2
TGCGCCAGCAGCCTCAGGACTAGCGGATACAATGAGCAGTTCTTC,CASSLRTSGYNEQFF,few,TRBD2,TRBV4-3,TRBJ2-1
TGTGCCAGCAGCTCATCTTTCTCATTCGAGGTCGGAGATACGCAGTATTTT,CASSSSFSFEVGDTQYF,few,.,TRBV7-9,TRBJ2-3
TGCGCCAGCAGCCAAGTACTGGGTGGATGGAACGAGCAGTACTTC,CASSQVLGGWNEQYF,few,.,TRBV4-3,TRBJ2-7
TGCAGCGCCAAAAGTTTGCAGGACTATGGCTACACCTTC,CSAKSLQDYGYTF,few,.,TRBV29-1,TRBJ1-2
TGTGCCAGCAGTGAAAGGACGATGAGGTCCTACAATGAGCAGTACTTC,CASSERTMRSYNEQYF,.,.,TRBV6-1,TRBJ2-7
TGTGCCAGCAGTGAGAGGACAGGCATGTTGGACACCGCGGGTGCCAAAAACATTCAGTACTTC,CASSERTGMLDTAGAKNIQYF,.,TRBD1,TRBV6-1,TRBJ2-4
TGTGCCAGCTCGCGGGGACCCGCGGGAGAGACCCAGTACTTC,CASSRGPAGETQYF,.,.,TRBV18,TRBJ2-5
TGCAGTGCTAGGGGGCTGGCTGGGGCCAACGTCCTGACTTTC,CSARGLAGANVLTF,few,.,TRBV20-1,TRBJ2-6
TGCGCCAGCAGCCAAGACCGGGGAGGCGGGAGAGGCTACGAGCAGTACTTC,CASSQDRGGGRGYEQYF,once,TRBD2,TRBV4-3,TRBJ2-7
TGTGCCAGCAGCCAAGATTGGAGAGAGACCCAGTACTTC,CASSQDWRETQYF,.,.,TRBV4-2,TRBJ2-5
TGCGCCAGCAGCTTGTTACCACTAGGGGGCTACGAGCAGTACTTC,CASSLLPLGGYEQYF,few,.,TRBV5-1,TRBJ2-7
TGCAGTGCTAGAGTCGGCAGTCCAAGATACTCCTACGAGCAGTACTTC,CSARVGSPRYSYEQYF,.,.,TRBV20-1,TRBJ2-7
TGTGCCAGCAGCTTATACAGGGGTGTGGTAGATACGCAGTATTTT,CASSLYRGVVDTQYF,.,TRBD1,TRBV7-2,TRBJ2-3
TGCAGTGCTTCGACTTTTAGCGGGAGGGTCGTTGAGCAGTTCTTC,CSASTFSGRVVEQFF,.,TRBD2,TRBV20-1,TRBJ2-1
TGCAGTGCTAGAGCCCGACTAGCGCTTAGCACAGATACGCAGTATTTT,CSARARLALSTDTQYF,.,TRBD2,TRBV20-1,TRBJ2-3
TGTGCCAGCAGGACGGGGGCCTCGAAGGGCAATCAGCCCCAGCATTTT,CASRTGASKGNQPQHF,.,.,TRBV6-1,TRBJ1-5
TGTGCCAGCAGCTTTAGCGGGAGGCATTCAGATACGCAGTATTTT,CASSFSGRHSDTQYF,.,TRBD2,TRBV11-2,TRBJ2-3
TGTGCCACCTCCGGACAGGGCACTTCACCCCTCCACTTT,CATSGQGTSPLHF,few,TRBD1,TRBV15,TRBJ1-6
TGCGCCAGCAGCTGGGACTCCCCAGGGGCGCAGTATTTT,CASSWDSPGAQYF,.,.,TRBV5-1,TRBJ2-3
TGTGCCATCAGTGAAGGGCGCGGCACAGATACGCAGTATTTT,CAISEGRGTDTQYF,.,.,TRBV10-3,TRBJ2-3
TGTGCCAGTAGGGACAGCGATTACAATGAGCAGTTCTTC,CASRDSDYNEQFF,few,TRBD1,TRBV6-5,TRBJ2-1